The sequence of this T cell receptor (beta chain) was determined in a study of blood T cells in healthy people across ages. Germline CDR1 is MGHRA and CDR2 is YSYEKL. Trimming left V 3 bases short and J 9 bases short, with 23 bases between. The CDR3 sequence is 16 residues long. The use of a sample-barcoded 5' primer and a J-beta primer mix characterized a second PCR of roughly 6 to 11 cycles. TCRdb called the 5' RACE reads again in MiXCR, with one record for every CDR3 protein. Of roughly 800,000 distinct CDR3 sequences in the sample, around 25% were seen once. The same sample was also used in a study of T cells of mothers and their children.

The chain couples TRBV4-1 to TRBJ2-5; D possibly uses TRBD1 or TRBD2 (5 bases each). This clonotype originated in a boy aged 5-17 years in good health. The sample consisted of blood. CDR3 nucleotides: TGCGCCAGCAGCCACGCCGGGGACGAGCGGAAGGTAGCCCAGTACTTC. Amino acids: CASSHAGDERKVAQYF.